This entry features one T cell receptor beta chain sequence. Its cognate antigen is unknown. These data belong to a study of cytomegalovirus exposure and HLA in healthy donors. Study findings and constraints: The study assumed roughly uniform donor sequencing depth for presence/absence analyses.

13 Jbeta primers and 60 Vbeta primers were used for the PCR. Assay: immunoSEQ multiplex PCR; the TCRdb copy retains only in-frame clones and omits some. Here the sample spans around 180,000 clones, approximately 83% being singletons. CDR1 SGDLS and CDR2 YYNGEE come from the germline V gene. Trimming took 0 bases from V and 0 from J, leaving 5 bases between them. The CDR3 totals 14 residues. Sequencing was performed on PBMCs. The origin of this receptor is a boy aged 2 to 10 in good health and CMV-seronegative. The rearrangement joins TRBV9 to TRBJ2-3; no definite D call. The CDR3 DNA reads TGTGCCAGCAGCGTAGGCGGCAGCACAGATACGCAGTATTTT. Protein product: CASSVGGSTDTQYF. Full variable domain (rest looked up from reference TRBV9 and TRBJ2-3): DSGVTQTPKHLITATGQRVTLRCSPRSGDLSVYWYQQSLDQGLQFLIQYYNGEERAKGNILERFSAQQFPDLHSELNLSSLELGDSALYFCASSVGGSTDTQYFGPGTRLTVL.